The entry that follows covers one T cell receptor beta chain sequence. The antigen this receptor binds is unknown. Base qualities are not at hand, and no much larger clone is one base apart. The germline ends are 9 bases apart after V is trimmed by 5 bases and J by 7 bases. CDR1 is given as MNHEY and CDR2 as SMNVEV, both from the germline V gene (reference sequence). The CDR3, cysteine through phenylalanine, is 12 amino acids long. This entry keeps only the CDR3 DNA: 36 bases, framed from base 1. The library was generated by the immunoSEQ multiplex PCR assay. Sourced from immuneACCESS, this table was stored by TCRdb with only in-frame sequences that have V and J called. A share of the clones is absent; for the studies checked, an unresolved V gene accounts for under half, and the remainder has no known explanation. The sample data list roughly 130,000 clones, and approximately 90% of these were observed just once. The top ten clones comprise roughly 7.8% of the sample.

This sample is part of a study of control samples from healthy donors and cancer patients (dated by TCRdb to between 2020 and 2021). Sequencing was done on a sample of blood. Rearrangement joined TRBV27 to TRBJ2-1, with the D segment identity uncertain. The sequence was obtained from a man younger than 35 in good health. The bases are TGTGCCAGCAGTATTCTCGGAAATGAGCAGTTCTTC. It codes for CASSILGNEQFF.